The source of this TCR beta chain is a study of T cells in Graves' hyperthyroidism and ophthalmopathy. Template material for amplifying TCR beta CDR3 regions consisted of RNA transcripts. First-round RT-PCR targeting the TCR CDR3 was performed with the HTBI primer set. TCRdb itself ran the multiplex PCR reads through MiXCR, one entry per CDR3 protein. The repertoire holds 490,000 or so distinct CDR3 sequences, with nearly 20% as singletons. V was trimmed by 1 base and J by 0 bases, leaving 16 bases between them. The CDR3 totals 18 residues. Active moderate-to-severe ophthalmopathy, Clinical Activity Score at least 3, NOSPECS at least 4, under 3 months' duration.

The sequenced sample consisted of blood. The gene calls are TRBV12-3 or TRBV12-4 and TRBJ2-1; the D gene is possibly TRBD2 (5 bases). This clonotype originated in a man aged 40-50 years with Graves' ophthalmopathy. CDR3 protein: CASSLGSSSPSSYNEQFF. The CDR3 DNA follows: TGTGCCAGCAGTTTAGGGTCCTCTAGCCCCAGCTCCTACAATGAGCAGTTCTTC.